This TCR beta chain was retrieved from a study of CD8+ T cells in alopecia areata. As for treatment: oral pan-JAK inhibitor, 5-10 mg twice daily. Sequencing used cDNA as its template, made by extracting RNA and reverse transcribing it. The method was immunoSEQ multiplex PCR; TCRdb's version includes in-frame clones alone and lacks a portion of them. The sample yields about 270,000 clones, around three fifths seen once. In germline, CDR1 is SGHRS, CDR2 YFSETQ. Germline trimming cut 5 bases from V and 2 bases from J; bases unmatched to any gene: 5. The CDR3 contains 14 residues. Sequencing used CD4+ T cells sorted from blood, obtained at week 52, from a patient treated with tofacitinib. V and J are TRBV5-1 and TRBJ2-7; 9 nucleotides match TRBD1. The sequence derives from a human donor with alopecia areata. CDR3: CASRSGTGTYEQYF. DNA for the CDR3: TGCGCCAGCAGGTCCGGGACAGGGACCTACGAGCAGTACTTC.